These T cell receptor beta chains were read from a single sample in a study of CD8+ T cells in alopecia areata. Here immunoSEQ multiplex PCR was the method, and the copy in TCRdb shows in-frame clones only, minus some. In the table there are roughly 150,000 clones, roughly 58% of which are singletons. The sample was CD8+ T cells sorted from blood. The receptors here all came from a human donor in good health. The CDR3 runs from the conserved cysteine through the conserved F or W. D genes are given only for firm matches. The listing skips clone size in some rows; elsewhere it reads once, few, many or a size class.

d_call,v_call,clone_size,j_call,cdr3_aa,cdr3_nt
-,TRBV6-5,-,TRBJ2-1,CASTSGWYNEQFF,TGTGCCAGCACCTCGGGGTGGTACAATGAGCAGTTCTTC
-,TRBV29-1,-,TRBJ2-5,CSGGQETQYF,TGCAGCGGGGGTCAAGAGACCCAGTACTTC
-,TRBV11-2,many,TRBJ1-4,CASSLWPGSGDEKLFF,TGTGCCAGCAGCTTATGGCCCGGTTCGGGTGATGAAAAACTGTTTTTT
-,TRBV5-1,few,TRBJ1-1,CASSWAGANTEAFF,TGCGCCAGCAGCTGGGCGGGAGCGAACACTGAAGCTTTCTTT
-,TRBV29-1,few,TRBJ2-6,CSVEDRGPSGSAGANVLTF,TGCAGCGTTGAAGATCGGGGTCCGAGCGGTAGCGCTGGGGCCAACGTCCTGACTTTC
TRBD1,TRBV25-1,-,TRBJ2-5,CSTTGVQETQYF,TGTTCCACGACAGGGGTCCAAGAGACCCAGTACTTC
-,TRBV27,-,TRBJ2-7,CASRKGYEQYF,TGTGCCAGCCGGAAGGGGTACGAGCAGTACTTC
-,TRBV14,-,TRBJ2-2,CASSQVGSHTGELFF,TGTGCCAGCAGCCAAGTCGGCAGCCACACCGGGGAGCTGTTTTTT
TRBD2,TRBV9,few,TRBJ2-7,CASSTGTSGSHEQYF,TGTGCCAGCAGCACCGGGACTAGCGGGAGTCACGAGCAGTACTTC
-,TRBV29-1,-,TRBJ2-4,CSAQGTQGPGAKNIQYF,TGCAGCGCTCAAGGGACGCAGGGCCCCGGAGCCAAAAACATTCAGTACTTC
-,TRBV29-1,-,TRBJ2-7,CSVPADRSSYEQYF,TGCAGCGTCCCTGCCGACAGGAGCTCCTACGAGCAGTACTTC
TRBD1,TRBV29-1,-,TRBJ1-2,CSVGEGQGAGGYTF,TGCAGCGTAGGAGAGGGACAGGGGGCTGGTGGCTACACCTTC
TRBD1,TRBV29-1,-,TRBJ2-7,CSVGQGLSYEQYF,TGCAGCGTCGGACAGGGCCTCTCCTACGAGCAGTACTTC
-,TRBV6-5,-,TRBJ2-7,CASSYGQTYEQYF,TGTGCCAGCAGTTACGGCCAAACCTACGAGCAGTACTTC
-,TRBV6-5,-,TRBJ2-7,CASSYGEGTPYEQYF,TGTGCCAGCAGTTACGGGGAAGGTACCCCCTACGAGCAGTACTTC
-,TRBV5-6,-,TRBJ2-7,CASSSYWPYEQYF,TGTGCCAGCAGCTCCTATTGGCCCTACGAGCAGTACTTC
TRBD1,TRBV2,once,TRBJ1-5,CASSGGTANQPQHF,TGTGCCAGCAGTGGGGGGACAGCAAATCAGCCCCAGCATTTT
-,TRBV29-1,-,TRBJ2-7,CSVELSPYEQYF,TGCAGCGTTGAACTTTCACCCTACGAGCAGTACTTC
TRBD1,TRBV5-1,-,TRBJ1-2,CASSLEKTGSYGYTF,TGCGCCAGCAGCTTGGAAAAGACAGGGAGCTATGGCTACACCTTC
-,TRBV4-1,few,TRBJ2-7,CASSQDLTLGVGEQYF,TGCGCCAGCAGCCAAGATTTGACATTGGGGGTGGGCGAGCAGTACTTC
-,TRBV29-1,-,TRBJ1-2,CSVKVREVGYTF,TGCAGCGTTAAAGTCAGGGAAGTGGGCTACACCTTC
-,TRBV29-1,-,TRBJ2-1,CSGRGGTNNEQFF,TGCAGCGGCCGAGGGGGAACGAACAATGAGCAGTTCTTC
-,TRBV6-5,-,TRBJ1-2,CASSKGQFYGYTF,TGTGCCAGCAGTAAAGGACAGTTCTATGGCTACACCTTC
-,TRBV25-1,-,TRBJ2-7,CASKGYEQYF,TGTGCCAGCAAAGGTTACGAGCAGTACTTC
TRBD1,TRBV6-5,-,TRBJ2-5,CASSLGTGVVTQYF,TGTGCCAGCAGTTTAGGGACAGGGGTTGTGACCCAGTACTTC
TRBD2,TRBV7-6,-,TRBJ2-1,CASSLAPAGGLDNEQFF,TGTGCCAGCAGCTTAGCCCCAGCGGGAGGGCTGGATAATGAGCAGTTCTTC
TRBD2,TRBV29-1,-,TRBJ2-7,CSVEEWREGSYEQYF,TGCAGCGTTGAAGAGTGGCGGGAGGGATCCTACGAGCAGTACTTC